This T cell receptor beta chain was retrieved from a study of shared clonotypes between healthy human individuals. As for the study in general: CD8 memory received one plate per donor, CD8 naive two, CD4 memory three and CD4 naive three.

In the authors' methods: ImmunoSEQ junction-only sequences lacked quality scores, so their filtering differed. This table comes from immunoSEQ multiplex PCR, and its TCRdb copy is limited to in-frame clones, with some not included. That table gives V, J and clone size, and the DNA gave D and trimming. The profile covers more than 2,000,000 clones, with 90% to 95% appearing a single time and under 0.45% taken by the ten largest. CDR3 size: 13 residues. Trimming took 7 bases from V and 6 from J, leaving 13 bases between them. Germline CDR1 MDHEN, CDR2 SYDVKM. The TCR comes from a man aged 18 to 29 in good health. Some clones in this sample may be carry-over from other donors' samples. The chain is built from TRBV28 and TRBJ1-3; the D gene is possibly TRBD1 (5 bases). The sample consisted of naive CD4+ T cells from PBMCs. Subset denoted: CD45RA+ positively selected. CDR3 in DNA: TGTGCCAGCAAGCTGGGGCAGCAAAACACCATATATTTT. Protein product: CASKLGQQNTIYF.